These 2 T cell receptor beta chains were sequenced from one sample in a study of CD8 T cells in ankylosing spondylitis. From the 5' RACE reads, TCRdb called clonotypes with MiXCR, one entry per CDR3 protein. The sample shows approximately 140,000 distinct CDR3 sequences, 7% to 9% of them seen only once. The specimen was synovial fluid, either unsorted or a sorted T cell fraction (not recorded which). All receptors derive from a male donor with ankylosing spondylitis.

CDR3 sequence: CASSYYTNDEQFF. In nucleotides, the CDR3 is TGTGCCAGCAGTTACTATACTAACGATGAGCAGTTCTTC. The rearrangement uses TRBV6-6 and TRBJ2-1; D ambiguous. The CDR3 covers 13 residues. Germline V gene data show CDR1 as MNHNY and CDR2 as SVGAGI (reference sequence). V shed 1 base and J shed 8 bases, with 9 bases lying between them.

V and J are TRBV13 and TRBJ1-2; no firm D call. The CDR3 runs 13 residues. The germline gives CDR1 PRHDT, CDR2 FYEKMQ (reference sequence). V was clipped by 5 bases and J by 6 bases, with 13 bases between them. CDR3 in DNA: TGTGCCAGCAGCCCTAGACCTCGCGATGGCTACACCTTC. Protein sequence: CASSPRPRDGYTF.